The clone carrying this T cell receptor beta chain appeared once. The sample originates from a study of blood T cell repertoires in COVID-19. In the study overall: Some COVID-19 samples were acute and others convalescent; all came from the United States, Italy and Spain. T cells, B-cell-depleted T cells, or PBMCs supplied cDNA or gDNA.

The CDR3 is made up of 16 amino acids. Germline CDR1 reads SGDLS; CDR2 reads YYNGEE. V was cut by 3 bases and J by 3 bases, with 18 bases left in between. Seattle participants joined during active infection and were tracked over time. Source study methods: Amplification from reference gene primers served as the basis for estimated nucleated cell counts. The method was immunoSEQ multiplex PCR; TCRdb's version includes in-frame clones alone and lacks a portion of them. V and J calls and clone size come straight from that table; D and trimming were deduced from the DNA. Of around 250,000 clones listed, nearly 90% are singletons.

The chain joins TRBV9 to TRBJ1-1; D may be TRBD1 (5 bases). The sample consisted of peripheral blood. The TCR originated in a woman aged 60 to 75 with COVID-19, enrolled during active disease. CDR3 bases: TGTGCCAGCAGCGCCGAAAAGGGGTTTTGGGACACTGAAGCTTTCTTT. Translation: CASSAEKGFWDTEAFF. The full variable domain, in which reference TRBV9 and TRBJ1-1 provide the parts outside the CDR3, is DSGVTQTPKHLITATGQRVTLRCSPRSGDLSVYWYQQSLDQGLQFLIQYYNGEERAKGNILERFSAQQFPDLHSELNLSSLELGDSALYFCASSAEKGFWDTEAFFGQGTRLTVV.